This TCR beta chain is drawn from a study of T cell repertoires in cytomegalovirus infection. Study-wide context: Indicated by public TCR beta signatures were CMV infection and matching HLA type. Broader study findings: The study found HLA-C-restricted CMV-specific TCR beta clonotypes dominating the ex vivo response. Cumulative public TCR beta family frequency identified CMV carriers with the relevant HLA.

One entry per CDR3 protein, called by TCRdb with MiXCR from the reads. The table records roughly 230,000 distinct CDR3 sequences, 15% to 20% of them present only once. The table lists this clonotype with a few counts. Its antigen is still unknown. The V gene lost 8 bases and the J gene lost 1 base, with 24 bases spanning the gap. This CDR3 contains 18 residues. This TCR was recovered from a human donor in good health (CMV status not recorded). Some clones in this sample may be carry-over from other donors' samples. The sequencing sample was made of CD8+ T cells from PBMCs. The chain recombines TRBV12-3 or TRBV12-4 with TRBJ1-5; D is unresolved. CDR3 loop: CASGMARSRGISNQPQHF. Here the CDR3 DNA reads TGTGCCAGCGGAATGGCAAGGTCCCGGGGTATAAGCAATCAGCCCCAGCATTTT.